The rows below give T cell receptor beta chains drawn from one sample of a study of PD-L1 blockade in urothelial cancer. The assay was immunoSEQ multiplex PCR, and TCRdb's table has in-frame clones only and misses some. This table holds about 42,000 clones, more than 75% found once. Sample: PBMCs, taken around atezolizumab (anti-PD-L1) treatment. These receptors were taken from a man in his 70s with urothelial cancer. Each CDR3 is given without its conserved first and last residue. The order of the fields is D gene, V gene, J gene, CDR3 protein. D genes are given only for firm matches.

>-|TRBV7-9|TRBJ1-1
ASSFGGGEAF
>TRBD1|TRBV27|TRBJ1-4
ASRMDRVNEKLF
>TRBD1|TRBV19|TRBJ2-6
ASSTGTGVSGANVLT
>TRBD1|TRBV18|TRBJ2-1
ASSPGTGLNEQF
>-|TRBV2|TRBJ1-5
ASSHEGGNQPQH
>-|TRBV6-5|TRBJ2-7
ATLLRSGSYEQY
>-|TRBV4-3|TRBJ2-1
ASSQDRGGRDEQF
>TRBD1|TRBV30|TRBJ2-7
AWTGQGVTYEQY
>TRBD2|TRBV15|TRBJ2-1
ATSRDKLAVYNEQF
>-|TRBV7-6|TRBJ2-2
ASSLDTGPPGELF
>-|TRBV9|TRBJ2-2
ASGRTPTGELF
>TRBD2|TRBV7-3|TRBJ2-1
ASSLGQREQSEQF
>TRBD1|TRBV5-5|TRBJ2-6
ASSLLSGGAGGANVLT
>-|TRBV9|TRBJ2-2
ASSVGPTGGGELF
>TRBD2|TRBV2|TRBJ2-5
ASSKEGLVQETQY
>TRBD2|TRBV4-3|TRBJ2-7
ASSQSPSGSSEQY
>-|TRBV27|TRBJ2-1
ASSLWPTKGSF
>TRBD1|TRBV7-7|TRBJ2-2
ASSRGTGSTGELF
>TRBD2|TRBV6-1|TRBJ2-1
ASSDDDRTSGSNEQF
>-|TRBV19|TRBJ2-3
ASSIDSSSADTQY
>TRBD2|TRBV11-3|TRBJ2-1
ASSPGGQGILDEQF
>TRBD1|TRBV19|TRBJ1-1
ASSIRGHKTGKGTEAF
>-|TRBV5-5|TRBJ1-5
ASSLGHRDNQPQH
>TRBD1|TRBV28|TRBJ2-1
ASRGQGAYQQF
>TRBD1|TRBV7-3|TRBJ2-1
ASSPTGVTYNEQF
>-|TRBV7-2|TRBJ1-1
ASSLQFTEAF
>-|TRBV7-3|TRBJ2-3
ASSLTGSADTQY
>TRBD1|TRBV12-5|TRBJ2-7
ASGLPPGQGPYEQY
>-|TRBV29-1|TRBJ1-2
SVETGNGYT
>-|TRBV27|TRBJ1-1
ASSATRTASNTEAF
>TRBD1|TRBV10-1|TRBJ1-5
ASSGIRDRGSYSNQPQH
>TRBD1|TRBV6-5|TRBJ1-2
ASSYGSGRGLYGYT
>TRBD1|TRBV30|TRBJ1-2
AWSVRDRVGPGYT
>TRBD2|TRBV9|TRBJ2-7
ASSVGSGSSYEQY
>-|TRBV5-1|TRBJ1-1
ASSLESPSSGTEAF
>TRBD1|TRBV9|TRBJ2-5
ASSQRDRGLQETQY
>TRBD1|TRBV5-1|TRBJ2-1
ASSHGTGGGNEQF
>TRBD2|TRBV2|TRBJ2-5
ASSGTSRETQY
>-|TRBV19|TRBJ2-1
ASAPNGGNEQF
>-|TRBV19|TRBJ1-5
ASTDTYSNQPQH
>TRBD2|TRBV14|TRBJ2-1
ATSRGLAGGPTYNEQF
>TRBD2|TRBV9|TRBJ2-1
ASSAPAGAVNEQF
>TRBD1|TRBV19|TRBJ1-4
ASSLRTGGNEKLF
>-|TRBV19|TRBJ2-3
ASSIGGFIGSDTQY
>TRBD1|TRBV6-1|TRBJ1-2
ASSGQGAYYGYT
>-|TRBV7-9|TRBJ2-5
ASRQEKYQETQY
>-|TRBV7-9|TRBJ2-1
ASSLVVTEQF
>TRBD1|TRBV5-1|TRBJ1-1
ASSGATGVNTEAF
>TRBD1|TRBV18|TRBJ2-1
ASSLPGQGSYEQF
>-|TRBV5-1|TRBJ2-3
ASSFMTDTQY
>-|TRBV5-4|TRBJ2-3
ASSQPGQHTDTQY